One sample yielded the 29 T cell receptor beta chains listed below, sequenced in a study of naive and memory T cell subsets. TCR cDNA received a 3' ligated oligonucleotide that carried a UMI. Four PCR rounds used nested alpha and beta constant region primers plus the SP2 primer. TCRdb re-derived calls from the 5' RACE reads in MiXCR, one entry per CDR3 protein. Of over 50,000 distinct CDR3 sequences listed, 6% to 8.5% are singletons. The source of these receptors is a female donor in good health.

This clonotype appeared many times. V is TRBV7-9 and J is TRBJ1-3, with D possibly matching TRBD1 (6 bases). Germline V gene lookup returns CDR1 SEHNR and CDR2 FQNEAQ (reference sequence). The germline V and J ends were trimmed by 5 bases and 0 bases, with 17 bases remaining between them. CDR3 length: 17 residues. The DNA for the CDR3 is TGTGCCAGCAGCAGAAGGGGGACGGCTAGCTCTGGAAACACCATATATTTT. It encodes CASSRRGTASSGNTIYF.

A word on this clonotype: No DNA is shown, since the ends of the CDR3 on it are uncertain; the CDR3 is the one TCRdb lists. This sequence joins TRBV6-2 or TRBV6-3 and TRBJ1-5. 14 amino acids form the CDR3, both terminal residues included. Germline V gene lookup returns CDR1 MNHEY and CDR2 SVGEGT. The CDR3 spells CTSSYTTSGQPQHF.

The chain employs TRBV19 and TRBJ2-2, with unresolved D. Trimming pared 7 bases from V and 3 bases from J, leaving 12 bases between. Germline assignment: CDR1 LNHDA and CDR2 SQIVND (reference sequence). The length of the CDR3 is 14 residues. This CDR3 reads CASNQQTYTGELFF. In DNA form, the CDR3 reads TGTGCCAGTAACCAGCAGACGTACACCGGGGAGCTGTTTTTT.

This clonotype was seen repeatedly, ten times or more. J is TRBJ1-1 and V is TRBV6-1, with TRBD1 matching 7 bases. Germline V gene sequence: CDR1 MNHNS, CDR2 SASEGT. Trimming removed 8 bases from V and 3 bases from J; junction bases left unmatched: 6. The CDR3 has 13 amino acids. CDR3: CASGTQGYTEAFF. CDR3 sequence (DNA): TGTGCCAGCGGCACACAGGGGTACACTGAAGCTTTCTTT.

This clonotype was recorded at least ten times. V and J are TRBV2 and TRBJ1-1; D is undetermined. V lost 0 bases, J lost 11 bases, and 19 bases lay in between. CDR1 SNHLY and CDR2 FYNNEI come from the germline V gene. The CDR3 is 15 amino acids. The CDR3 nucleotides read TGTGCCAGCAGTGAAGCGGGCCGACCCCCGCTCTCCGCTTTCTTT. This translates into CASSEAGRPPLSAFF.

The chain carries TRBV19 and TRBJ2-2; TRBD2 agrees at 7 bases. This CDR3 region has 15 residues. With 3 bases clipped from V and 7 bases from J, the junction kept 8 bases outside the gene matches. CDR1 and CDR2 from the germline V gene are LNHDA and SQIVND (reference sequence). CDR3 nucleotides: TGTGCCAGTAGTATTACGGGGGGAATCGGCGGGGAGCTGTTTTTT. Its translation is CASSITGGIGGELFF.

The sample holds a few counts of this clonotype. DNA of the CDR3: TGTGCCAGCAGCAAAACCGGGGACGGAAAAATTCAGTACTTC. This codes for CASSKTGDGKIQYF. The rearrangement uses TRBV6-1 and TRBJ2-4; D possibly matches TRBD1 or TRBD2 (5 bases each). The CDR3 has 14 residues. Germline lookup yields CDR1 MNHNS and CDR2 SASEGT. V dropped 6 bases and J dropped 10 bases, with 19 bases sitting between them.

Ten or more counts support this clonotype. The chain uses TRBV7-9 and TRBJ1-1; D is ambiguous. V was pared by 2 bases and J by 4 bases, with 11 bases between. Germline lookup yields CDR1 SEHNR and CDR2 FQNEAQ (reference sequence). The CDR3 spans 14 residues. The CDR3 region is CASSLSSAGTEAFF. CDR3 nucleotides: TGTGCCAGCAGCTTAAGTTCAGCCGGCACTGAAGCTTTCTTT.

This clonotype was detected only a few times. The chain recombines TRBV4-3 with TRBJ2-7; 8 bases line up with TRBD1. CDR1 is LGHNA, CDR2 YSLEER, per germline. After removal of 1 base from V and 1 base from J, the junction contained 9 bases not matched to a gene. The CDR3 is made up of 17 amino acids. The CDR3 protein is CASSQGAGTGPSYEQYF. CDR3 DNA: TGCGCCAGCAGCCAAGGGGCCGGGACAGGACCTTCCTACGAGCAGTACTTC.

This clonotype was picked up a small number of times. The chain uses TRBV19 and TRBJ1-2, with no clear D. V lost 10 bases and J 5 bases, leaving 20 bases between the germline ends. Germline lookup yields CDR1 LNHDA and CDR2 SQIVND (reference sequence). The CDR3 spans 14 residues. The CDR3 here is CATSRDGLVYGYTF. The CDR3 DNA reads as TGTGCCACCAGCCGGGATGGCCTTGTATATGGCTACACCTTC. Full variable domain (remainder filled in from reference TRBV19 and TRBJ1-2): DGGITQSPKYLFRKEGQNVTLSCEQNLNHDAMYWYRQDPGQGLRLIYYSQIVNDFQKGDIAEGYSVSREKKESFPLTVTSAQKNPTAFYLCATSRDGLVYGYTFGSGTRLTVV.

This clonotype was found a few times. The gene calls are TRBV5-1 and TRBJ2-3, with TRBD1 matching over 9 bases. The germline V gene has CDR1 SGHRS and CDR2 YFSETQ. The trim removed 3 bases at V and 4 bases at J, leaving 3 bases unmatched. The CDR3 consists of 14 residues. The CDR3 DNA reads as TGCGCCAGCAGCTACGGGACAGGGTCAGATACGCAGTATTTT. As protein: CASSYGTGSDTQYF.

The chain recombines TRBV9 with TRBJ1-2; weak D call: TRBD1 (5 bases). This CDR3 region has 15 residues. V lost 1 base and J 6 bases, leaving 16 bases between the germline ends. CDR1 is SGDLS, CDR2 YYNGEE, per germline. DNA of the CDR3: TGTGCCAGCAGCGTAAATGTGCAGGGTGGGAATGGCTACACCTTC. Protein sequence: CASSVNVQGGNGYTF.

This sequence joins TRBV5-4 and TRBJ2-7; 8 positions match TRBD1. Germline CDR1 is SGHNT and CDR2 is YYREEE (reference sequence). This CDR3 is 14 amino acids long. With 1 base clipped from V and 4 bases from J, the junction kept 4 bases outside the gene matches. The CDR3, as DNA: TGTGCCAGCAGCTTGAAGACAGGGGATTACGAGCAGTACTTC. Its protein is CASSLKTGDYEQYF.

This clonotype has just a few counts. The V and J genes are TRBV5-4 and TRBJ1-4; D gene ambiguous. Per the germline V gene, CDR1 is SGHNT and CDR2 is YYREEE (reference sequence). Trimming removed 5 bases from V and 2 bases from J, with 13 bases in between. The CDR3 runs 15 residues. The CDR3 region has the DNA TGTGCCAGCAGACAAAACTTCCAGACTAATGAAAAACTGTTTTTT. This gives the protein CASRQNFQTNEKLFF.

This clonotype was seen ten or more times. J is TRBJ1-2 and V is TRBV12-3 or TRBV12-4; a weak D match, TRBD1 (5 bases). V lost 2 bases, J lost 5 bases, and 15 bases lay in between. The CDR3 length is 15 residues. DNA for the CDR3: TGTGCCAGCAGTTTAATCCAGGGTGAGCTGTATGGCTACACCTTC. Its protein product is CASSLIQGELYGYTF.

This clonotype occurred many times. This chain links TRBV10-3 with TRBJ2-5, with 8 bases matching TRBD2. This CDR3 comprises 15 residues. After removal of 9 bases from V and 1 base from J, the junction contained 10 bases not matched to a gene. The germline CDR1 and CDR2 sequences are ENHRY and SYGVKD. This CDR3 reads CAINAGGAPQETQYF. CDR3 DNA sequence: TGTGCCATAAATGCCGGGGGGGCCCCCCAAGAGACCCAGTACTTC.

In this sample, this clonotype turned up many times. The chain combines TRBV12-3 or TRBV12-4 with TRBJ1-5; D remains ambiguous. The ends were cut back, 3 bases at V and 3 bases at J, with 9 bases in the middle. CDR3 size: 14 residues. The CDR3 here is CASSFGSYNQPQHF. In DNA, the CDR3 is TGTGCCAGCAGTTTCGGCAGCTACAATCAGCCCCAGCATTTT.

The sample holds many counts of this clonotype. The chain couples TRBV20-1 to TRBJ1-3; D might be TRBD1 (5 bases). Per germline, CDR1 DFQATT and CDR2 SNEGSKA (reference sequence). CDR3 size: 14 residues. Trimming left V 3 bases short and J 0 bases short, with 9 bases between. As DNA, the CDR3 is TGCAGTGCTAGTGGACAAACCTCTGGAAACACCATATATTTT. This codes for CSASGQTSGNTIYF.

The chain has TRBV10-3 and TRBJ2-6, with a tentative D call TRBD2 (5 bases). CDR1 is ENHRY, CDR2 SYGVKD, per germline. V was shortened by 10 bases and J by 0 bases, with 10 bases between the two germline ends. The CDR3 sequence is 14 residues long. This chain's CDR3 is CATSGLSGANVLTF. The CDR3 DNA sequence: TGTGCCACTTCCGGACTCTCTGGGGCCAACGTCCTGACTTTC.

This clonotype was seen a handful of times. The chain has TRBV20-1 and TRBJ2-1; TRBD2 agrees at 11 bases. Germline CDR1 is DFQATT and CDR2 is SNEGSKA (reference sequence). This CDR3 is built from 15 residues. Unmatched junction bases numbered 5, after V lost 6 bases and J lost 1 base. The CDR3 sequence is CSATPSGGSYNEQFF. CDR3 nucleotides: TGCAGTGCAACCCCTAGCGGGGGGTCCTACAATGAGCAGTTCTTC.

This clonotype was observed many times. The gene calls are TRBV4-2 and TRBJ1-1; D might be TRBD1 (5 bases). Germline values: CDR1 LGHNA, CDR2 YNFKEQ. This CDR3 region has 17 residues. V gave up 3 bases and J gave up 6 bases, with 23 bases separating them. In nucleotides, the CDR3 is TGTGCCAGCAGCCAGGGGGGGAATGGGGCGATGAGTCCTGAAGCTTTCTTT. It specifies CASSQGGNGAMSPEAFF.

This clonotype was observed many times. This sequence joins TRBV6-5 and TRBJ2-2; perhaps D is TRBD1 or TRBD2 (5 bases each). The V and J ends lost 2 bases and 4 bases respectively, with 5 bases between them. Germline V CDR1 and CDR2: MNHEY, SVGAGI. The CDR3 length is 13 residues. The DNA of the CDR3 is TGTGCCAGCAGTTACGGGGGCACCGGGGAGCTGTTTTTT. Translation gives CASSYGGTGELFF.

The V and J genes are TRBV5-1 and TRBJ2-1; D assignment may be TRBD1 or TRBD2 (5 bases each). The CDR3 is 15 amino acids. V lost 1 base, J lost 3 bases, and 11 bases lay in between. The germline V gene has CDR1 SGHRS and CDR2 YFSETQ. This CDR3 is CASSLFGADYNEQFF. The CDR3, as DNA: TGCGCCAGCAGCTTGTTCGGGGCCGACTACAATGAGCAGTTCTTC. The full variable domain, rest sourced from reference TRBV5-1 and TRBJ2-1, is KAGVTQTPRYLIKTRGQQVTLSCSPISGHRSVSWYQQTPGQGLQFLFEYFSETQRNKGNFPGRFSGRQFSNSRSEMNVSTLELGDSALYLCASSLFGADYNEQFFGPGTRLTVL.

This clonotype was detected a few times. The rearrangement uses TRBV7-2 and TRBJ1-5; D gene unclear. V was cut by 0 bases and J by 4 bases, with 4 bases left in between. The V gene's germline CDR1 is SGHTA and CDR2 FQGNSA. The CDR3 length is 13 residues. The CDR3 here is CASSLASNQPQHF. CDR3 in DNA: TGTGCCAGCAGCTTAGCCTCGAATCAGCCCCAGCATTTT.

This clonotype was counted many times. This chain links TRBV3-1 with TRBJ2-1; D tentatively reads TRBD1 or TRBD2 (6 bases each). Trimming cost V 1 base and J 7 bases, with 14 bases left between them. This CDR3 has 15 residues. Germline V gene data show CDR1 as LGHDT and CDR2 as YNNKEL (reference sequence). In DNA form, the CDR3 reads TGTGCCAGCAGCCAAGGGAATCGGGGGCGAAATGAGCAGTTCTTC. Translating it yields CASSQGNRGRNEQFF.

A few counts support this clonotype. The chain recombines TRBV28 with TRBJ2-1; no clear D gene. This CDR3 has 12 amino acids. Trimming stripped 1 base from V and 10 bases from J, with 8 bases between. Germline CDR1 is MDHEN and CDR2 is SYDVKM. The CDR3 nucleotides are TGTGCCAGCAGTTTATTGGTGGGGGAGCAGTTCTTC. It yields the protein CASSLLVGEQFF.

This rearrangement joins TRBV7-9 to TRBJ2-7; the D gene is possibly TRBD2 (5 bases). This CDR3 has 11 residues. Germline loops: CDR1 SEHNR, CDR2 FQNEAQ (reference sequence). V was trimmed by 5 bases and J by 4 bases, leaving 6 bases between them. CDR3 DNA sequence: TGTGCCAGCAGCCGGGGTTACGAGCAGTACTTC. Translation gives CASSRGYEQYF.

This clonotype was counted ten times or more. The chain uses TRBV12-3 or TRBV12-4 and TRBJ1-2; tentative D call: TRBD1 (6 bases). This CDR3 spans 13 amino acids. V lost 6 bases to trimming and J lost 4 bases, with 12 bases between them. CDR3 nucleotide sequence: TGTGCCAGCAGGCGGACAGACGCCTATGGCTACACCTTC. As protein: CASRRTDAYGYTF.

There are many counts of this clonotype. The V call is TRBV20-1, the J call TRBJ1-2; D not certain. CDR1 is DFQATT and CDR2 is SNEGSKA in the germline V gene (reference sequence). The CDR3 covers 12 residues. The V end was cut by 0 bases, the J end by 2 bases, with 4 bases between. The CDR3, as DNA: TGCAGTGCTAGAGATACCAACTATGGCTACACCTTC. Amino acids: CSARDTNYGYTF.